The clone carrying this T cell receptor (beta chain) was found a few times. Antigen unknown. Germline V CDR1 and CDR2: SNHLY, FYNNEI. V dropped 3 bases and J dropped 0 bases, with 12 bases sitting between them. This CDR3 spans 16 amino acids. This entry is derived from a study of T-cell memory formation after mild COVID-19. Turning to the study itself: Among the donors, TCR clusters were largely specific to each donor.

General study results and limits: In pre-infection memory, a portion of responding clones appeared, which suggested that cross-reactive memory joined. Balance between CD4 and CD8 was seen in clones contracting day 15 to 85, and a CD4+ lean was seen in later expanders.

TCRdb itself ran the 5' RACE reads through MiXCR, one entry per CDR3 protein. Of around 470,000 distinct CDR3 sequences listed, 15% to 25% are singletons. Sequencing input: PBMCs or a T cell subset sorted from them (not recorded which). J is TRBJ1-3 and V is TRBV2; a possible D gene is TRBD1 (5 bases). This clonotype originated in an adult woman who had mild COVID-19 (a few samples of this study predate the infection). Cell type and time point are not known. In nucleotides, the CDR3 is TGTGCCAGCAGTGAGGGGGGGGACTACTCTGGAAACACCATATATTTT. This encodes CASSEGGDYSGNTIYF. Full variable domain (outside the CDR3, taken from reference TRBV2 and TRBJ1-3): EPEVTQTPSHQVTQMGQEVILRCVPISNHLYFYWYRQILGQKVEFLVSFYNNEISEKSEIFDDQFSVERPDGSNFTLKIRSTKLEDSAMYFCASSEGGDYSGNTIYFGEGSWLTVV.